This note documents a single T cell receptor beta chain sequence. The antigen remains unidentified. This record comes from a study of cytomegalovirus exposure and HLA in healthy donors. Across the study: There were nearly 120 million unique TCR beta sequences, drawn from approximately 180 million T cells, in an earlier analysis.

Germline V CDR1 and CDR2: LGHNA, YNFKEQ. The CDR3 has 16 residues. V was pared by 0 bases and J by 2 bases, with 11 bases between. Study-level findings and limits: A missense variant in DCLRE1C was later tied to TCR beta V- and J-gene trimming. Reported performance of the classifier showed diagnosis of cytomegalovirus status with high specificity and sensitivity.

A multiplex PCR was run with 60 Vbeta primers and 13 Jbeta primers. Profiled with immunoSEQ multiplex PCR; TCRdb holds only in-frame clones, not every one. The top ten clones hold approximately 5.6% of a sample with around 130,000 clones, more than 80% of them seen once. The receptor's source is a woman aged 40 to 50 in good health and CMV-seropositive. The sample comprised PBMCs. This chain uses TRBV4-2 with TRBJ1-3, with TRBD1 as a possible D gene (5 bases). The CDR3 loop is CASSQDLRGAGNTIYF. CDR3 nucleotides: TGTGCCAGCAGCCAAGATCTCCGGGGGGCTGGAAACACCATATATTTT.